Each of the 21 T cell receptor beta chains below was sequenced from the same sample in a study of T cells in Graves' hyperthyroidism and ophthalmopathy. Amplified TCR beta CDR3 regions came from RNA transcripts. The TCR CDR3 first-round RT-PCR relied on the HTBI primer set. TCRdb reprocessed the multiplex PCR reads via MiXCR and lists one record per CDR3 protein. The table shows approximately 490,000 distinct CDR3 sequences, with 22% occurring only once. The sample was blood. Receptors were obtained from an older woman with Graves' ophthalmopathy.

Comment on this clonotype: This may stem from a read error, because a much larger clone lies one nucleotide away. The chain employs TRBV28 and TRBJ1-5; 9 positions match TRBD1. In germline, CDR1 is MDHEN, CDR2 SYDVKM. V trimming: 3 bases; J trimming: 7 bases; junction bases outside the gene matches: 13. The CDR3 has 17 residues. This chain's CDR3 is CASSLWMGQGGRQPQHF. Written as DNA, the CDR3 is TGTGCCAGCAGTTTGTGGATGGGACAGGGAGGTCGACAGCCCCAGCATTTT.

The chain couples TRBV25-1 to TRBJ2-5; D is ambiguous. CDR3 size: 12 residues. V lost 8 bases, J lost 4 bases, and 11 bases lay in between. Per germline, CDR1 MGHDK and CDR2 SYGVNS. CDR3 coding DNA: TGTGCCAGCGGGGATTTGGTAGAGACCCAGTACTTC. It is translated as CASGDLVETQYF.

The V call is TRBV5-1, the J call TRBJ2-2, with D tentatively TRBD1 or TRBD2 (5 bases each). Trimming stripped 1 base from V and 6 bases from J, with 13 bases between. CDR3 length equals 15 residues. CDR1 and CDR2 from the germline V gene are SGHRS and YFSETQ. This CDR3 reads CASSLNQGEAGELFF. CDR3 coding DNA: TGCGCCAGCAGCTTGAACCAGGGAGAGGCCGGGGAGCTGTTTTTT.

In this sample, this clonotype turned up a few times. This CDR3 is CSAIAGGPGTGELFF. CDR3 coding DNA: TGCAGTGCTATAGCGGGAGGGCCGGGTACCGGGGAGCTGTTTTTT. The rearrangement links TRBV20-1 to TRBJ2-2; 11 bases line up with TRBD2. With 4 bases clipped from V and 5 bases from J, the junction kept 6 bases outside the gene matches. CDR1 is DFQATT, CDR2 SNEGSKA, per germline (reference sequence). The CDR3 loop spans 15 amino acids.

This clonotype was seen only a few times. V and J are TRBV5-4 and TRBJ1-1; TRBD1 might be the D (6 bases). The CDR3 is 17 amino acids. Looked up from germline, CDR1 is SGHNT and CDR2 is YYREEE (reference sequence). The V gene lost 4 bases and the J gene lost 1 base, with 20 bases spanning the gap. This chain's CDR3 is CASSRAPPGHSNTEAFF. The CDR3 nucleotides are TGTGCCAGCAGCCGAGCCCCCCCGGGACATTCGAACACTGAAGCTTTCTTT. Full variable domain (remainder filled in from reference TRBV5-4 and TRBJ1-1): ETGVTQSPTHLIKTRGQQVTLRCSSQSGHNTVSWYQQALGQGPQFIFQYYREEENGRGNFPPRFSGLQFPNYSSELNVNALELDDSALYLCASSRAPPGHSNTEAFFGQGTRLTVV.

The CDR3 loop is CATSRDRPRGVEQYF. CDR3 sequence (DNA): TGTGCCACCAGCAGAGATCGGCCTAGGGGGGTCGAGCAGTACTTC. The chain carries TRBV15 and TRBJ2-7; D possibly uses TRBD1 or TRBD2 (6 bases each). V shed 0 bases and J shed 6 bases, with 15 bases lying between them. The CDR3 length is 15 residues. Per germline, CDR1 LNHNV and CDR2 YYDKDF (reference sequence).

This clonotype was seen more than once but under ten times. CDR3 sequence: CASLPGGADTQYF. The DNA for the CDR3 is TGTGCCAGCCTGCCCGGGGGGGCAGATACGCAGTATTTT. This chain links TRBV7-9 with TRBJ2-3, with 8 bases identical to TRBD2. This CDR3 comprises 13 residues. With V trimmed by 8 bases and J by 4 bases, 5 bases remained unmatched. Germline CDR1 is SEHNR and CDR2 is FQNEAQ (reference sequence).

This clonotype showed up just a few times. The chain combines TRBV6-2 or TRBV6-3 with TRBJ2-6; D is possibly TRBD1 or TRBD2 (6 bases each). V lost 4 bases to trimming and J lost 6 bases, with 13 bases between them. The CDR3 covers 15 residues. CDR1 is MNHEY and CDR2 is SVGEGT in the germline V gene. CDR3 DNA sequence: TGTGCCAGCAGTTTTCGGGGGCGGGAGGCCAACGTCCTGACTTTC. Its translation is CASSFRGREANVLTF.

Many counts were recorded for this clonotype. A junction boundary mismatches the germline segment, possibly from a read error. Written as DNA, the CDR3 is TGTGCCAGCAGTTCCCCCGGGCTAGCGGCAGCCCAAGGGACCCAGTACTTC. Its protein product is CASSSPGLAAAQGTQYF. The chain uses TRBV28 and TRBJ2-5; TRBD2 matches at 7 bases. This CDR3 comprises 17 residues. Looked up from germline, CDR1 is MDHEN and CDR2 is SYDVKM.

The chain uses TRBV7-2 and TRBJ2-3; 14 nucleotides match TRBD2. V lost 5 bases to trimming and J lost 4 bases; unmatched junction nucleotides: 8. Per the germline V gene, CDR1 is SGHTA and CDR2 is FQGNSA. The CDR3 runs 17 residues. The CDR3 spells CASSQTSGRASPDTQYF. DNA of the CDR3: TGTGCCAGCAGCCAGACTAGCGGGAGGGCCTCGCCAGATACGCAGTATTTT.

This clonotype turned up a few times. This chain links TRBV3-1 with TRBJ2-7; weak D call: TRBD1 (6 bases). V was pared by 0 bases and J by 5 bases, with 17 bases between. The length of the CDR3 is 16 residues. From germline, CDR1 is LGHDT and CDR2 YNNKEL (reference sequence). CDR3 protein: CASSQDIGTRAHEQYF. CDR3 sequence (DNA): TGTGCCAGCAGCCAAGATATCGGGACACGGGCCCACGAGCAGTACTTC.

The J gene is TRBJ2-3, the V gene TRBV24-1; D could derive from TRBD1 or TRBD2 (5 bases each). The CDR3 is 15 amino acids. Germline V gene data show CDR1 as KGHDR and CDR2 as SFDVKD. Trimming removed 8 bases at V and 2 bases at J, with 16 bases between. The chain's CDR3 is CATTDGADFTDTQYF. Written as DNA, the CDR3 is TGTGCCACCACCGACGGGGCGGATTTCACAGATACGCAGTATTTT.

The chain carries TRBV6-1 and TRBJ1-2; D gene uncertain. CDR3 size: 13 residues. Germline V gives CDR1 MNHNS, CDR2 SASEGT. With 10 bases removed from V and 8 bases from J, the gap between germline ends came to 20 bases. The CDR3 DNA follows: TGTGCCACCAACCCCCCCGGGAGTTTCGGCTACACCTTC. This encodes CATNPPGSFGYTF.

The V call is TRBV9, the J call TRBJ2-5, with 7 bases matching TRBD2. CDR1 SGDLS and CDR2 YYNGEE come from the germline V gene. This CDR3 comprises 14 residues. V dropped 3 bases and J dropped 5; count of bases not matched to a gene: 7. The CDR3 DNA follows: TGTGCCAGCAGCGCCAGGACTAGTTGGGAGACCCAGTACTTC. Its protein is CASSARTSWETQYF.

This clonotype was seen more than once but under ten times. The chain uses TRBV20-1 and TRBJ2-3; 9 positions match TRBD2. The CDR3 has 14 residues. Germline CDR1 and CDR2: DFQATT and SNEGSKA (reference sequence). V shed 6 bases, J shed 3 bases, and the junction held 7 bases outside the gene matches. The CDR3 DNA follows: TGCAGTGCCTCGACTAGCGGATATACAGATACGCAGTATTTT. It specifies CSASTSGYTDTQYF.

This clonotype was observed a handful of times. The V gene is TRBV3-1, the J gene TRBJ2-5; 7 nucleotides match TRBD2. The germline gives CDR1 LGHDT, CDR2 YNNKEL (reference sequence). The CDR3 covers 17 residues. The junction had 14 bases not matched to a gene; V was cut back by 2 bases and J by 5 bases. CDR3 sequence reads: CASSQSIVGGSGETQYF. The CDR3 DNA is TGTGCCAGCAGCCAATCAATAGTTGGCGGGAGTGGGGAGACCCAGTACTTC.

This clonotype showed up just a few times. The chain recombines TRBV15 with TRBJ2-7, with D perhaps matching TRBD1 (5 bases). The CDR3 totals 14 residues. Trimming removed 0 bases at V and 3 bases at J, with 9 bases between. Germline CDR1 and CDR2: LNHNV and YYDKDF (reference sequence). The CDR3 loop reads CATSRDPGNYEQYF. CDR3 DNA: TGTGCCACCAGCAGAGATCCAGGGAACTACGAGCAGTACTTC.

This rearrangement joins TRBV30 to TRBJ2-3, with no clear D. V lost 2 bases to trimming and J lost 2 bases, with 5 bases between them. This CDR3 has 12 amino acids. Germline CDR1 reads GTSNPN; CDR2 reads SVGIG (reference sequence). CDR3 region: CAWSRVTDTQYF. In DNA form, the CDR3 reads TGTGCCTGGAGTCGAGTCACAGATACGCAGTATTTT.

This chain joins TRBV5-1 and TRBJ2-3, with 13 bases identical to TRBD2. Germline V gene data show CDR1 as SGHRS and CDR2 as YFSETQ. J lost 4 bases, V lost 4 bases, and 6 bases had no gene match. The CDR3 is made up of 16 amino acids. CDR3 bases: TGCGCCAGCAGCCCAAGGACTAGCGGGAGTTCAGATACGCAGTATTTT. It encodes CASSPRTSGSSDTQYF. The full variable domain, in which reference TRBV5-1 and TRBJ2-3 provide the parts outside the CDR3, is KAGVTQTPRYLIKTRGQQVTLSCSPISGHRSVSWYQQTPGQGLQFLFEYFSETQRNKGNFPGRFSGRQFSNSRSEMNVSTLELGDSALYLCASSPRTSGSSDTQYFGPGTRLTVL.

This clonotype was found a few times. The chain uses TRBV20-1 and TRBJ1-2, with D hard to call. V was pared by 5 bases and J by 7 bases, with 14 bases between. In germline, CDR1 is DFQATT, CDR2 SNEGSKA (reference sequence). This CDR3 has 12 residues. CDR3 in amino acids: CSASGSRAGYTF. The CDR3 coding sequence is TGCAGTGCTTCCGGGAGCCGGGCTGGCTACACCTTC.

The chain combines TRBV4-1 with TRBJ1-1; D is uncertain. CDR3 length: 14 residues. Germline V gene lookup returns CDR1 MGHRA and CDR2 YSYEKL. Trimming left V 4 bases short and J 0 bases short, with 9 bases between. CDR3 protein: CASSLSRMNTEAFF. DNA of the CDR3: TGCGCCAGCAGCCTGAGCAGGATGAACACTGAAGCTTTCTTT.